A selection of T cell receptor beta chains follows, all from one sample in a study of read filtering for tumor transcriptome and immune sequencing. TCRdb itself ran the reads through MiXCR, one entry per CDR3 protein. The repertoire includes 62,000 or so distinct CDR3 sequences, less than 25% of them detected once, and about a sixth sits in the top ten. Sequenced input: a population of CD138-negative cells sorted from bone marrow. The origin of the receptors is a donor at least 40 years old with multiple myeloma. The CDR3 runs from the conserved cysteine through the conserved F or W. The order of the fields is V gene, clone size, J gene, D gene, CDR3 protein, CDR3 DNA. A D gene is named only where the DNA matches it firmly. Clone sizes are given selectively: once, few, many, or a class where the clone is expanded.

TRBV28,few,TRBJ1-2,.,CASREYGYTF,TGTGCCAGCCGGGAATATGGCTACACCTTC
TRBV7-9,medium-sized,TRBJ2-1,.,CASSLGDNEQFF,TGTGCCAGCAGCTTAGGGGACAATGAGCAGTTCTTC
TRBV7-2,many,TRBJ2-2,TRBD2,CASSVTSGYTGELFF,TGTGCCAGCAGCGTGACTAGCGGGTACACCGGGGAGCTGTTTTTT
TRBV20-1,many,TRBJ2-7,TRBD1,CSARDRQGYISYEQYF,TGCAGTGCTAGAGATAGACAGGGCTATATCTCCTACGAGCAGTACTTC
TRBV6-5,many,TRBJ1-1,TRBD1,CASSPGGWNTEAFF,TGTGCCAGCAGTCCAGGGGGTTGGAACACTGAAGCTTTCTTT
TRBV5-1,few,TRBJ2-2,TRBD1,CASSDGTGAAGELFF,TGCGCCAGCAGCGATGGGACAGGGGCGGCCGGGGAGCTGTTTTTT
TRBV5-1,many,TRBJ2-3,.,CASRNQGTTDTQYF,TGCGCCAGCAGAAATCAGGGGACCACAGATACGCAGTATTTT
TRBV7-2,many,TRBJ2-5,TRBD2,CASSSTTVSGRGGMRETQYF,TGTGCCAGCAGCTCCACGACGGTTTCTGGCCGCGGGGGAATGAGGGAGACCCAGTACTTC
TRBV5-4,.,TRBJ2-5,TRBD2,CASSLASLADQETQYF,TGTGCCAGCAGCTTGGCCTCACTAGCGGACCAAGAGACCCAGTACTTC
TRBV20-1,many,TRBJ2-1,TRBD1,CSARPPGQGYEQFF,TGCAGTGCTAGACCGCCGGGACAGGGCTATGAGCAGTTCTTC
TRBV29-1,many,TRBJ2-1,TRBD2,CSVEGLAGGEQFF,TGCAGCGTTGAAGGACTAGCGGGAGGAGAGCAGTTCTTT
TRBV10-3,few,TRBJ2-7,TRBD2,CAISEKRGRTYEQYF,TGTGCCATCAGTGAGAAGCGCGGGAGGACCTACGAGCAGTACTTC
TRBV11-3,many,TRBJ2-5,TRBD1,CASSQRQGPQETQYF,TGTGCCAGCAGCCAGAGACAGGGGCCCCAAGAGACCCAGTACTTC
TRBV5-1,medium-sized,TRBJ2-1,TRBD2,CASSLTSGGHEQFF,TGCGCCAGCAGCTTGACTAGCGGGGGTCATGAGCAGTTCTTC
TRBV6-5,.,TRBJ1-5,TRBD1,CASSRTGRSNQPQHF,TGTGCCAGCAGCCGGACAGGGAGAAGCAATCAGCCCCAGCATTTT
TRBV10-3,many,TRBJ2-3,TRBD2,CAISETSGFGTDTQYF,TGTGCCATCAGTGAGACTAGCGGATTCGGCACAGATACGCAGTATTTT
TRBV7-9,many,TRBJ2-1,TRBD1,CASSRAGQVTNEQFF,TGTGCCAGCAGCCGGGCGGGACAGGTTACGAATGAGCAGTTCTTC
TRBV2,few,TRBJ1-5,.,CASSDDSNQPQHF,TGTGCCAGCAGTGACGATAGCAATCAGCCCCAGCATTTT
TRBV4-1,many,TRBJ1-6,.,CASSQEIDKALHF,TGCGCCAGCAGCCAAGAGATCGACAAAGCCCTCCACTTT
TRBV29-1,many,TRBJ2-1,TRBD1,CSVKGTGGQSYNEQFF,TGCAGCGTAAAAGGGACAGGGGGCCAGAGTTACAATGAGCAGTTCTTC
TRBV19,many,TRBJ1-5,.,CASSRNQPGFGGQPQHF,TGTGCCAGTAGCCGTAACCAACCGGGTTTTGGGGGTCAGCCCCAGCATTTT
TRBV19,few,TRBJ2-5,.,CASSIGAVFEQETQYF,TGTGCCAGTAGTATAGGGGCAGTCTTCGAGCAAGAGACCCAGTACTTC
TRBV29-1,medium-sized,TRBJ2-1,TRBD1,CSVGGQGGNEQFF,TGCAGCGTCGGCGGACAGGGAGGTAATGAGCAGTTCTTC
TRBV5-1,many,TRBJ2-1,TRBD1,CASSLAGQGPFDEQFF,TGCGCCAGCAGCTTGGCGGGACAGGGCCCCTTCGATGAGCAGTTCTTC
TRBV20-1,many,TRBJ2-1,TRBD2,CSARDQRGLARNEQFF,TGCAGTGCTAGAGATCAACGAGGACTAGCCCGCAATGAGCAGTTCTTC
TRBV5-4,many,TRBJ1-2,.,CASSPDHGGYTF,TGTGCCAGCAGCCCCGACCATGGCGGCTACACCTTC
TRBV18,few,TRBJ2-4,.,CASSPGRGAAKNIQYF,TGTGCCAGCTCACCGGGACGGGGGGCGGCCAAAAACATTCAGTACTTC
TRBV28,many,TRBJ2-3,.,CASSSVWREGDTQYF,TGTGCCAGCAGTTCCGTGTGGCGGGAAGGGGATACGCAGTATTTT
TRBV5-1,few,TRBJ2-1,TRBD2,CASSEGLAGDNEQFF,TGCGCCAGCAGCGAGGGACTAGCGGGGGACAATGAGCAGTTCTTC